The present T cell receptor beta chain was sequenced within a study of T cell responses to AZD1222 COVID-19 vaccine. This CDR3 region has 13 residues. Germline CDR1 is SGHTA and CDR2 is FQGTGA. V lost 5 bases and J lost 7, with 12 bases in between. Study-wide results and caveats: Among those given AZD1222, only five or six were seropositive at baseline. Females outnumbered males among donors, who were mostly white British; clonal diversity was possibly underestimated. In the spike-specific TCR repertoire, nearly half reportedly target unmutated variant regions. Researchers took repertoire samples only after the peak T cell response had come.

About this clone: Its target is not known.

Assay: immunoSEQ multiplex PCR; the TCRdb copy retains only in-frame clones and omits some. The data show 200,000 to 250,000 clones, around 94% seen once. The receptor was derived from an adult who received the MenACWY meningococcal vaccine as a control. The chain uses TRBV7-3 and TRBJ2-1; D is uncertain. The sample in question was peripheral blood, obtained 28 days after the second dose of the MenACWY control vaccine. The CDR3 nucleotides are TGTGCCAGCAGCCCCGGCCAGCCAAATGAGCAGTTCTTC. It yields the protein CASSPGQPNEQFF.